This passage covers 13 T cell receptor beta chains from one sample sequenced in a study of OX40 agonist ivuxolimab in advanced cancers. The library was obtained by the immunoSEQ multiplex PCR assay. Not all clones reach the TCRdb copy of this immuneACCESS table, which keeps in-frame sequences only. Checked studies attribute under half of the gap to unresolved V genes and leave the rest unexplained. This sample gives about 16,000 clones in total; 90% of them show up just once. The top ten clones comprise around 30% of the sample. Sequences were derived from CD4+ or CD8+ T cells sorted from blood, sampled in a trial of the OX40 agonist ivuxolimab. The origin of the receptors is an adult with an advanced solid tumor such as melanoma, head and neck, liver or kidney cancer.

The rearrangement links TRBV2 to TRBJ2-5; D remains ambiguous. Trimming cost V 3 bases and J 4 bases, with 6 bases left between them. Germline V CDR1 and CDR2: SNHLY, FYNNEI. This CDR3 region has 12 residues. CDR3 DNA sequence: TGTGCCAGCAGTGAGGACCGAGAGACCCAGTACTTC. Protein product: CASSEDRETQYF. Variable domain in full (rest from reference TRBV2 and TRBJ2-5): EPEVTQTPSHQVTQMGQEVILRCVPISNHLYFYWYRQILGQKVEFLVSFYNNEISEKSEIFDDQFSVERPDGSNFTLKIRSTKLEDSAMYFCASSEDRETQYFGPGTRLLVL.

In DNA, the CDR3 is TGTGCCAGCAGCCCCGAGTCCCTGGCCTACAATGAGCAGTTCTTC. This gives the protein CASSPESLAYNEQFF. The chain links TRBV13 to TRBJ2-1; D is uncertain. CDR1 and CDR2 (germline): PRHDT, FYEKMQ (reference sequence). The CDR3 extends over 15 amino acids. V shed 5 bases and J shed 2 bases, with 13 bases lying between them.

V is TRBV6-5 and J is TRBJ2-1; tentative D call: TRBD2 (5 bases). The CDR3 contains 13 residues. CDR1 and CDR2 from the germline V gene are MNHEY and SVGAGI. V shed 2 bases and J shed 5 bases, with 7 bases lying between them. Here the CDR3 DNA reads TGTGCCAGCAGTTACGGAGCGGACAATGAGCAGTTCTTC. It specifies CASSYGADNEQFF.

In DNA, the CDR3 is TGTGCCAGCAGCCGAGGGGACTCTGGAAACACCATATATTTT. Translated: CASSRGDSGNTIYF. V usage is TRBV13 and J usage is TRBJ1-3; perhaps TRBD1 as D (5 bases). The CDR3 runs to 14 residues. The V and J ends lost 5 bases and 0 bases respectively, with 8 bases between them. Germline CDR1 PRHDT, CDR2 FYEKMQ (reference sequence).

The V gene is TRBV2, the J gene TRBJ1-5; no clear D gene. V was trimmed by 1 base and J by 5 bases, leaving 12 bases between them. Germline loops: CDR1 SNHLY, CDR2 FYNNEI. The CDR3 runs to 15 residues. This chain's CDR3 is CASSEGQQNYQPQHF. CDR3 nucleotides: TGTGCCAGCAGTGAAGGCCAGCAAAATTATCAGCCCCAGCATTTT.

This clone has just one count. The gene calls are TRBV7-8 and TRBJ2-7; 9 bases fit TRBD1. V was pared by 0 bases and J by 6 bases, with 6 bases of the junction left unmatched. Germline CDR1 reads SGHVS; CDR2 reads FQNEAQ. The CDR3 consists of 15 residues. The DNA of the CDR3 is TGTGCCAGCAGCTTAGCGAGGGGGACAGGGAGCGAGCAGTACTTC. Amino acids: CASSLARGTGSEQYF.

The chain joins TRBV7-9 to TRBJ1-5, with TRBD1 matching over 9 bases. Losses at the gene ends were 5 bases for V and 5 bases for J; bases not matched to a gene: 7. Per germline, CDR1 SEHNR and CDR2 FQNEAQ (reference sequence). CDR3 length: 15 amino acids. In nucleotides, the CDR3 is TGTGCCAGCAGCCTAGGGACAGGGAGCTATCAGCCCCAGCATTTT. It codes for CASSLGTGSYQPQHF.

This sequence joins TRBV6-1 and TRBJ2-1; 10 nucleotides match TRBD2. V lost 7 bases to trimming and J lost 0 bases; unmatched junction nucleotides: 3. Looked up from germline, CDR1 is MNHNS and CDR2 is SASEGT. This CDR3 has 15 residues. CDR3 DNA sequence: TGTGCCAGCAATTTAGCGGGAGGCTCCTACAATGAGCAGTTCTTC. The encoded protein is CASNLAGGSYNEQFF.

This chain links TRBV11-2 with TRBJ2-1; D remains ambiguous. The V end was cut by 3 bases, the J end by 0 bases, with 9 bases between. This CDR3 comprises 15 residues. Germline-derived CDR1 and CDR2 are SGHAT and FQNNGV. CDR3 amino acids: CASSFAFSSYNEQFF. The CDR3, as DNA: TGTGCCAGCAGCTTCGCGTTCAGCTCCTACAATGAGCAGTTCTTC.

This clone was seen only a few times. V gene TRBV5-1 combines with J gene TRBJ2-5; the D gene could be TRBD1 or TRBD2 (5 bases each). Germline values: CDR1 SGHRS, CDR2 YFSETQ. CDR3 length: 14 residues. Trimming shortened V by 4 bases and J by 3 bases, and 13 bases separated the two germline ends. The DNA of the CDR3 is TGCGCCAGCAGCCTTGGGACGAACGAAGAGACCCAGTACTTC. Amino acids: CASSLGTNEETQYF.

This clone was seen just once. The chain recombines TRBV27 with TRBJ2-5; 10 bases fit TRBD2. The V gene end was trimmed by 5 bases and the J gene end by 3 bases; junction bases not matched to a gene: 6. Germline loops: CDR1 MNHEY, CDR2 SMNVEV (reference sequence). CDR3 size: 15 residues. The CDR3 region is CASSPLAGEEETQYF. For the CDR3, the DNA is TGTGCCAGCAGTCCGCTAGCGGGAGAAGAAGAGACCCAGTACTTC.

CDR3 DNA: TGCGCCAGCAGCTCTCAGCCCTCCCCGGGGAACACCGGGGAGCTGTTTTTT. Protein sequence: CASSSQPSPGNTGELFF. The chain employs TRBV4-3 and TRBJ2-2, with D unresolved. Germline lookup yields CDR1 LGHNA and CDR2 YSLEER. The CDR3 runs to 17 residues. Trimming shortened V by 5 bases and J by 1 base, and 17 bases separated the two germline ends.

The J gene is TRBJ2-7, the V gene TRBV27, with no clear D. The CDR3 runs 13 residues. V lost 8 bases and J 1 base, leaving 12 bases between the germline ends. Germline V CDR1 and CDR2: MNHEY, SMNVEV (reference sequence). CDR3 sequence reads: CASSLSMSYEQYF. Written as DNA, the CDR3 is TGTGCCAGCTCGCTCAGCATGTCCTACGAGCAGTACTTC.